The source of this TCR beta chain is a study of blood T cells in healthy people across ages. Whole-study results and caveats: Strong correlation was found linking TCR beta diversity to naive T cell percentage. TCR beta diversity per million T cells fell roughly linearly with age. Whereas aged donors had fewer naive CD4+ cells, long-lived donors had more of them and higher diversity.

Worth noting for this clonotype: What it binds is unknown.

Next came a second PCR, run for about 6 to 11 cycles, which used a sample-barcoded 5' primer along with a J-beta primer mix. MiXCR, applied by TCRdb to the 5' RACE reads, yields one record per CDR3 protein. The data contain roughly 500,000 distinct CDR3 sequences, 27% of them singletons. A minimum of 5 micrograms of total RNA was extracted per sample. The specimen sequenced was blood. This receptor was taken from a woman between 70 and 85 years old in good health.

The DNA of the CDR3 is TGTGCCAGCAATAATCAGATCGGAGTCCGGGTTGAAGCTTTCTTT. Amino acids: CASNNQIGVRVEAFF. The gene calls are TRBV2 and TRBJ1-1; D uncertain. There are 15 residues in the CDR3. The V end was cut by 7 bases, the J end by 7 bases, with 22 bases between. Germline V gene sequence: CDR1 SNHLY, CDR2 FYNNEI. Filled out from reference TRBV2 and TRBJ1-1, the complete variable domain reads EPEVTQTPSHQVTQMGQEVILRCVPISNHLYFYWYRQILGQKVEFLVSFYNNEISEKSEIFDDQFSVERPDGSNFTLKIRSTKLEDSAMYFCASNNQIGVRVEAFFGQGTRLTVV.